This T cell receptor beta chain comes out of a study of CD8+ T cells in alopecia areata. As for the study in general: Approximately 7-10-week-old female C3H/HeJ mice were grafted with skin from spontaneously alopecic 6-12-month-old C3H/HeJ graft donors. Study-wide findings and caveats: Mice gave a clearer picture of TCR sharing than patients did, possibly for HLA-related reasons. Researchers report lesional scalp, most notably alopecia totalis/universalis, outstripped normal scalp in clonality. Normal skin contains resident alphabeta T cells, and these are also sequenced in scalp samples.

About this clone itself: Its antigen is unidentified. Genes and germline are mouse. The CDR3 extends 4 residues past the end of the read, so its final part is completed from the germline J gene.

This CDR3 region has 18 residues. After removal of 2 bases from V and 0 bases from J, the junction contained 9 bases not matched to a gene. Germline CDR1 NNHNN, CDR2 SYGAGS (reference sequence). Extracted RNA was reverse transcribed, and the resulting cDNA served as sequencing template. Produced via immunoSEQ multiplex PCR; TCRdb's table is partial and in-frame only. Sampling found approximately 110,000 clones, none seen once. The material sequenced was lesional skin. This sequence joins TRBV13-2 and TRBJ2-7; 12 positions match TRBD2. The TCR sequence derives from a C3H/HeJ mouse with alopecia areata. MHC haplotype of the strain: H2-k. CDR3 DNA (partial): TGTGCCAGCGGTGAGCCTGGACTGGGGGGGATGAGCTCCTAT. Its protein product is CASGEPGLGGMSSY. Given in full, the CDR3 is CASGEPGLGGMSSYEQYF.